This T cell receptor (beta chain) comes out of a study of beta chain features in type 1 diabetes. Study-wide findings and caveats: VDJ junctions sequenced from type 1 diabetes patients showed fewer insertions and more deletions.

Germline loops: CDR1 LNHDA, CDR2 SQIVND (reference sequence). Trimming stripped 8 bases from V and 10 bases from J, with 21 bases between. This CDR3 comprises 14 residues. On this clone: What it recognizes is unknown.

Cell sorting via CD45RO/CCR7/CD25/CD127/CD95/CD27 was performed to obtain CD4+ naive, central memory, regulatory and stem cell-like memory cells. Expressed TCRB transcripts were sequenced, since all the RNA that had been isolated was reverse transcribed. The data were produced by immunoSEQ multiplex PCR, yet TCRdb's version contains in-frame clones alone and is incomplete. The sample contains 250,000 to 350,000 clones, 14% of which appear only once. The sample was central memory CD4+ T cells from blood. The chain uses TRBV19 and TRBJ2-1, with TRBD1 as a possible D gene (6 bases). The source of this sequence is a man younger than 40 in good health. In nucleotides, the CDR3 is TGTGCCAGTCGACCAGGGGTCTTTACTAGAGAGCAGTTCTTC. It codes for CASRPGVFTREQFF.